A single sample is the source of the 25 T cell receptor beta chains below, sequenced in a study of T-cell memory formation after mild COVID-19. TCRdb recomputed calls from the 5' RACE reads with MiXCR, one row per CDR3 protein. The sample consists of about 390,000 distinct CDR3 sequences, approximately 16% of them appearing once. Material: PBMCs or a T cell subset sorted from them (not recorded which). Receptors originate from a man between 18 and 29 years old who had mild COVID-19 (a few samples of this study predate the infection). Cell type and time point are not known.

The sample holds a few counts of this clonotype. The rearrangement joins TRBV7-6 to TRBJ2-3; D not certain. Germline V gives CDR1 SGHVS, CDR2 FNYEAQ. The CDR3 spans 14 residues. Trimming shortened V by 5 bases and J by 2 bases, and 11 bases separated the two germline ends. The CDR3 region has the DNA TGTGCCAGCAGCGAAAAGGGCCCCACAGATACGCAGTATTTT. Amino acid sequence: CASSEKGPTDTQYF.

The CDR3 loop reads CASGWGGSRSNEQFF. CDR3 nucleotide sequence: TGTGCTAGTGGTTGGGGGGGATCTCGCAGCAATGAGCAGTTCTTC. This chain links TRBV12-5 with TRBJ2-1, with 7 positions matching TRBD2. Looked up from germline, CDR1 is LGHNT and CDR2 is FRNRAP. CDR3 length equals 15 residues. J lost 6 bases, V lost 4 bases, and 9 bases had no gene match. Full variable domain (rest looked up from reference TRBV12-5 and TRBJ2-1): DARVTQTPRHKVTEMGQEVTMRCQPILGHNTVFWYRQTMMQGLELLAYFRNRAPLDDSGMPKDRFSAEMPDATLATLKIQPSEPRDSAVYFCASGWGGSRSNEQFFGPGTRLTVL.

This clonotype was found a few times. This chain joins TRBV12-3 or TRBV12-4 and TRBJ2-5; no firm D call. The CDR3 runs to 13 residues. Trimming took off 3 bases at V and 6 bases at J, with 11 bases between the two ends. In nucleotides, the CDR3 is TGTGCCAGCAGTTTCGTCGAGCGACAGACCCAGTACTTC. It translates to CASSFVERQTQYF.

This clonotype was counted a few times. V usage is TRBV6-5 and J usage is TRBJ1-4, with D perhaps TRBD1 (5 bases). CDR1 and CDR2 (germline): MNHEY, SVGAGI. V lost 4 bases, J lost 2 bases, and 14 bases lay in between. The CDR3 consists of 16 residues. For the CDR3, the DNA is TGTGCCAGCAGTTCACCCTCAGGGTCTACTAATGAAAAACTGTTTTTT. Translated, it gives CASSSPSGSTNEKLFF.

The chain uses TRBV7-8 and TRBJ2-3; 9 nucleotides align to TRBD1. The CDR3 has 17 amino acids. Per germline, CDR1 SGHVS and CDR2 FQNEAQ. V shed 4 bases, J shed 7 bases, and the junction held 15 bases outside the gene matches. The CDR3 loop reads CASSSPRGQGLRNTQYF. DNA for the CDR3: TGTGCCAGCAGCTCCCCCCGGGGACAGGGTTTGAGGAATACGCAGTATTTT.

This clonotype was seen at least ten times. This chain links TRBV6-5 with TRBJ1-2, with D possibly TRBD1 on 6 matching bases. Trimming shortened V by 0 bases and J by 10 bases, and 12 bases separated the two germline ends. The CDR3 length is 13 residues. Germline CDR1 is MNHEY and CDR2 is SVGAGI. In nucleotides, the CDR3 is TGTGCCAGCAGTTACTCGAGGGGGTACTTCTACACCTTC. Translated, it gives CASSYSRGYFYTF.

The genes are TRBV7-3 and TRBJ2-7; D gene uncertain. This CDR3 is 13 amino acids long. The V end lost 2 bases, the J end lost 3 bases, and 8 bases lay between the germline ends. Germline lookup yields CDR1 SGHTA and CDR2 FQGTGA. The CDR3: CASSLGEYYEQYV. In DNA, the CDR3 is TGTGCCAGCAGCTTAGGGGAATACTACGAGCAGTACGTC.

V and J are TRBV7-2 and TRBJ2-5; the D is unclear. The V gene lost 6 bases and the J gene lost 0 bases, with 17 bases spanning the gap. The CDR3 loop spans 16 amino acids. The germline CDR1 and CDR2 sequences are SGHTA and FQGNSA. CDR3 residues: CASSPPSYTYQETQYF. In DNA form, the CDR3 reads TGTGCCAGCAGTCCCCCCTCCTACACGTACCAAGAGACCCAGTACTTC.

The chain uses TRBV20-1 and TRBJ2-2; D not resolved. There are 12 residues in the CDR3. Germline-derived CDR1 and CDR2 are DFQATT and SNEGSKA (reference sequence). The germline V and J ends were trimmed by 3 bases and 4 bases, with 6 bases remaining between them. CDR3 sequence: CSASRSTGELFF. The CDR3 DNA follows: TGCAGTGCTAGTAGGTCCACCGGGGAGCTGTTTTTT.

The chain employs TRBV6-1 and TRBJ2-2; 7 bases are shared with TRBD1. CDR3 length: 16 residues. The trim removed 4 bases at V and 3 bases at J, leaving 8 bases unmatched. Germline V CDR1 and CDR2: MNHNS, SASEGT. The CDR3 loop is CASSARGGLDTGELFF. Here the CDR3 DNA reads TGTGCCAGCAGTGCCAGAGGGGGCCTGGACACCGGGGAGCTGTTTTTT.

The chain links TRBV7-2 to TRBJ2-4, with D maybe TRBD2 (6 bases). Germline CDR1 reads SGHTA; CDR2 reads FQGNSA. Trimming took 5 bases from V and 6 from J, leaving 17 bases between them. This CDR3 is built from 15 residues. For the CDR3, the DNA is TGTGCCAGCAGCCCGGGCGGGACCTCCGGAAACATTCAGTACTTC. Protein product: CASSPGGTSGNIQYF.

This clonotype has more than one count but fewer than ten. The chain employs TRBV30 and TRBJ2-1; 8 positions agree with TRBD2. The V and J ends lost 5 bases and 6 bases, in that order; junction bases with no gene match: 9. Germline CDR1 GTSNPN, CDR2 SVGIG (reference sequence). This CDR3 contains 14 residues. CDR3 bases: TGTGCCTGGGCACGGGGGGGCCACTTCAATGAGCAGTTCTTC. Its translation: CAWARGGHFNEQFF.

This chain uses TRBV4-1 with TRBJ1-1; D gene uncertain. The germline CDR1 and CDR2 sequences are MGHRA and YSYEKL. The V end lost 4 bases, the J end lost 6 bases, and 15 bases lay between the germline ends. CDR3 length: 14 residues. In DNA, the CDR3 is TGCGCCAGCAGCCGCCCGGGGAGGATGGCTGAAGCTTTCTTT. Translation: CASSRPGRMAEAFF.

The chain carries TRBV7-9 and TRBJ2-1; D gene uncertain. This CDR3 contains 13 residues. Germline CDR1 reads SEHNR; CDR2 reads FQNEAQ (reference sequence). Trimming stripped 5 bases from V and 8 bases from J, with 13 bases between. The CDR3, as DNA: TGTGCCAGCAGCCAATGGCCGGTCTATGAGCAGTTCTTC. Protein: CASSQWPVYEQFF.

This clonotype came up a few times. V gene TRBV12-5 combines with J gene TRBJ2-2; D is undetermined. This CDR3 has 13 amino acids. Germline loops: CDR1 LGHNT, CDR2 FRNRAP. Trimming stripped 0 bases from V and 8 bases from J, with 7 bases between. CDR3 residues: CASGLVPAGELFF. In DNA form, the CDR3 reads TGTGCTAGTGGTTTGGTACCTGCGGGGGAGCTGTTTTTT.

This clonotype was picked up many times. The CDR3 here is CASSHGTGENTGELFF. In nucleotides, the CDR3 is TGCGCCAGCAGCCACGGGACAGGGGAGAACACCGGGGAGCTGTTTTTT. This chain connects TRBV4-3 to TRBJ2-2; 10 positions agree with TRBD1. The trim removed 3 bases at V and 1 base at J, leaving 2 bases unmatched. The CDR3 consists of 16 residues. The germline gives CDR1 LGHNA, CDR2 YSLEER.

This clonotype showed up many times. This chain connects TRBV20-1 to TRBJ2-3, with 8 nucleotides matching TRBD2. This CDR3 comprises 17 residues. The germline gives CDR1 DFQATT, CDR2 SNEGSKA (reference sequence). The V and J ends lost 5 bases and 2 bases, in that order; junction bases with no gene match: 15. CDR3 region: CSAPSLGERGTTDTQYF. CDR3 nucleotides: TGCAGTGCTCCGAGCTTGGGGGAGCGGGGGACCACAGATACGCAGTATTTT.

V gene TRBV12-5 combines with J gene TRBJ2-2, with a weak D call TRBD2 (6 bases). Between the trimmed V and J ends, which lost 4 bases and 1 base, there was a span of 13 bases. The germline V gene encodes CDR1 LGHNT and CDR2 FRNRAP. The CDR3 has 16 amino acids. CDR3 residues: CASGWEAGENTGELFF. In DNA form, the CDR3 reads TGTGCTAGTGGTTGGGAGGCAGGAGAGAACACCGGGGAGCTGTTTTTT. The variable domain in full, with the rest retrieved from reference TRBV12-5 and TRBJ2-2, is DARVTQTPRHKVTEMGQEVTMRCQPILGHNTVFWYRQTMMQGLELLAYFRNRAPLDDSGMPKDRFSAEMPDATLATLKIQPSEPRDSAVYFCASGWEAGENTGELFFGEGSRLTVL.

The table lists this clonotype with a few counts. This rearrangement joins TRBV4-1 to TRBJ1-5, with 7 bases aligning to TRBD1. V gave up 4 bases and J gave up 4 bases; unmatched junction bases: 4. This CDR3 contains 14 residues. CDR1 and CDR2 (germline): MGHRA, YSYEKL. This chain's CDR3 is CASSRQGENQPQHF. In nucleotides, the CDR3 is TGCGCCAGCAGCCGACAGGGTGAGAATCAGCCCCAGCATTTT.

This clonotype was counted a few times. In DNA form, the CDR3 reads TGTGCCTGGAGTGGCGCAGGGGGGTTCGCAGATACGCAGTATTTT. This translates into CAWSGAGGFADTQYF. The chain is built from TRBV30 and TRBJ2-3, with a possible D match to TRBD1 (7 bases). The CDR3 consists of 15 residues. Germline CDR1 reads GTSNPN; CDR2 reads SVGIG (reference sequence). The V end lost 1 base, the J end lost 4 bases, and 15 bases lay between the germline ends.

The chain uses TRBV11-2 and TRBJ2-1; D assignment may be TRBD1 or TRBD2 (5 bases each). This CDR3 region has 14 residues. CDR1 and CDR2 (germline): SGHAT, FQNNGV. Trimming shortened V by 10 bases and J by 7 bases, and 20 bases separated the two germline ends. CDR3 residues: CATTGQGRGNEQFF. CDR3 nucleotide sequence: TGTGCCACCACGGGGCAGGGAAGAGGGAATGAGCAGTTCTTC.

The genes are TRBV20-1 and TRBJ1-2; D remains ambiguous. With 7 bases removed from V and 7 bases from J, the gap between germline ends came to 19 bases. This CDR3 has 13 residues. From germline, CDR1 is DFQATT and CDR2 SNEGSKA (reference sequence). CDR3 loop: CSVFGRSYSGYTF. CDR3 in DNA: TGCAGTGTCTTCGGCAGGTCCTATTCTGGCTACACCTTC.

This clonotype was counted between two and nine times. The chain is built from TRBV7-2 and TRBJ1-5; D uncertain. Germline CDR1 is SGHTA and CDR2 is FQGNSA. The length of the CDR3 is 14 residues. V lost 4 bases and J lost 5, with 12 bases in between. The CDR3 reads CASSSPTNDQPQHF. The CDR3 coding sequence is TGTGCCAGCAGCTCCCCTACCAATGATCAGCCCCAGCATTTT.

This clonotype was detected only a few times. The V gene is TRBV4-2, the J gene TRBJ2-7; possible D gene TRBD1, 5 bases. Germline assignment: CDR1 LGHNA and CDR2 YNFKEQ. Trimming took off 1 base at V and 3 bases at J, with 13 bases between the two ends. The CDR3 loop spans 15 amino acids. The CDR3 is CASSQGARVIYEQYF. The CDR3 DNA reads TGTGCCAGCAGCCAAGGGGCCAGGGTAATCTACGAGCAGTACTTC.

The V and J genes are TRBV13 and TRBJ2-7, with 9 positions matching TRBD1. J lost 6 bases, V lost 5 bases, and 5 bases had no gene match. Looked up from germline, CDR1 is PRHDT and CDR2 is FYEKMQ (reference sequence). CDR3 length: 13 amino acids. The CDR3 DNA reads TGTGCCAGCAGCAGGACAGGGGAGGTCGAGCAGTACTTC. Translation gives CASSRTGEVEQYF.